This record covers a single T cell receptor beta chain. The sample is drawn from a study of blood T cell repertoires in COVID-19. The CDR3 spans 16 residues. CDR1 and CDR2 from the germline V gene are SGHTA and FQGNSA. Deletions cut 4 bases from V and 1 base from J, with 14 bases between. The table came from immunoSEQ multiplex PCR; TCRdb's copy has only in-frame clones and leaves some out. The profile covers approximately 240,000 clones, with about 86% appearing a single time and approximately 1.2% taken by the ten largest. Sequencing was performed on PBMCs or T cells enriched from blood (not recorded which). The receptor was derived from a woman in her 40s with acute COVID-19. The chain has TRBV7-2 and TRBJ2-1; D is possibly TRBD2 (6 bases). Here the CDR3 DNA reads TGTGCCAGCAGCTCCCGGCGGGGCGGTTCCTACAATGAGCAGTTCTTC. Translating it yields CASSSRRGGSYNEQFF.